This TCR beta chain was captured by sequencing in a study of molecular identifiers for immune sequencing clone quantification. Study-wide background: Five portions were made in replicates from RNA of approximately 22,000 or 94,000 naive CD8 cells, and four underwent sequencing.

TCRdb used MiXCR to reprocess the PCR reads, holding one entry per CDR3 protein. The sample holds roughly 300,000 distinct CDR3 sequences, roughly 23% seen once. This clonotype was picked up a small number of times. CDR1 MNHEY and CDR2 SVGAGI come from the germline V gene. V was clipped by 6 bases and J by 2 bases, with 11 bases between them. The CDR3 is made up of 13 amino acids. The rearrangement links TRBV6-5 to TRBJ2-7, with D possibly being TRBD1 or TRBD2 (5 bases each). Sequenced input: naive CD8+ T cells from blood, with Jurkat cell RNA spiked in. As to subset: FACS-sorted CD8+CD4-CCR7+CD45RA+ naive T cells. The source of this sequence is a human donor in good health. Some libraries in this study had Jurkat cell RNA spiked in. CDR3 protein: CASRDRGAYEQYF. The CDR3 DNA reads TGTGCCAGCAGGGATAGGGGAGCCTACGAGCAGTACTTC.